This entry describes one TCR beta chain. This specimen comes from a study of blood T cell repertoires in COVID-19. The overall study: The samples span acute and convalescent COVID-19 from the United States, Italy and Spain.

V lost 8 bases and J lost 1, with 11 bases in between. The CDR3 length is 13 residues. The assay was immunoSEQ multiplex PCR, and TCRdb's table has in-frame clones only and misses some. Of some 150,000 clones listed, approximately 88% are singletons. The receptor was isolated from a man aged 55-75 years with acute or convalescent COVID-19. The sequenced sample consisted of peripheral blood. The chain couples TRBV12-3 or TRBV12-4 to TRBJ1-1; D may be TRBD1 (5 bases). CDR3: CASCLRENTEAFF. Written as DNA, the CDR3 is TGTGCCAGCTGCCTCAGGGAGAACACTGAAGCTTTCTTT.